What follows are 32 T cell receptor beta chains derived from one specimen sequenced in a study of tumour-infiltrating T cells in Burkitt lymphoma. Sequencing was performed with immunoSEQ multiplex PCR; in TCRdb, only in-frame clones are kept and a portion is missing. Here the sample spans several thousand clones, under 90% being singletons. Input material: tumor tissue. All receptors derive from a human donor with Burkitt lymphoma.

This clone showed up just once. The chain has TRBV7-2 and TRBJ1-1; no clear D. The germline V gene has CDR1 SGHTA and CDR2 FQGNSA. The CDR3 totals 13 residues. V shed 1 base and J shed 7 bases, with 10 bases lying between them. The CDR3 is CASSLERGIEAFF. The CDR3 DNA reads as TGTGCCAGCAGCTTAGAACGGGGAATTGAAGCTTTCTTT.

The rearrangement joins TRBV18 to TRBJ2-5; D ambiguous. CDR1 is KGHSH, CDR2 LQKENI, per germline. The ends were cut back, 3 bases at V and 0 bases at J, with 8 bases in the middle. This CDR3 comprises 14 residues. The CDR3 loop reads CASSPLGNQETQYF. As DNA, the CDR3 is TGTGCCAGCTCACCCCTGGGGAACCAAGAGACCCAGTACTTC.

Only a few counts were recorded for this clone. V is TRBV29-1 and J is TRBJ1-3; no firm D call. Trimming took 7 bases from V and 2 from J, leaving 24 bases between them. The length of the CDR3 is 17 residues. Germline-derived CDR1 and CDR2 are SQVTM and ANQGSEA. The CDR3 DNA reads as TGCAGCGCACGAATAAATTTATTGGGAGGCACTGGAAACACCATATATTTT. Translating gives CSARINLLGGTGNTIYF. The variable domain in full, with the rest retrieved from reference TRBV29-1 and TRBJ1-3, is SAVISQKPSRDICQRGTSLTIQCQVDSQVTMMFWYRQQPGQSLTLIATANQGSEATYESGFVIDKFPISRPNLTFSTLTVSNMSPEDSSIYLCSARINLLGGTGNTIYFGEGSWLTVV.

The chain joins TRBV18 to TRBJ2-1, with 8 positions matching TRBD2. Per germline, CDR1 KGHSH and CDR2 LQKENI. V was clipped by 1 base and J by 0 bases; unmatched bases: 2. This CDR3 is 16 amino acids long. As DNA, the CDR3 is TGTGCCAGCTCACCACAGCGGGGGAGCTCCTACAATGAGCAGTTCTTC. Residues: CASSPQRGSSYNEQFF. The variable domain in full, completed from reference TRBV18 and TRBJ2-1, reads NAGVMQNPRHLVRRRGQEARLRCSPMKGHSHVYWYRQLPEEGLKFMVYLQKENIIDESGMPKERFSAEFPKEGPSILRIQQVVRGDSAAYFCASSPQRGSSYNEQFFGPGTRLTVL.

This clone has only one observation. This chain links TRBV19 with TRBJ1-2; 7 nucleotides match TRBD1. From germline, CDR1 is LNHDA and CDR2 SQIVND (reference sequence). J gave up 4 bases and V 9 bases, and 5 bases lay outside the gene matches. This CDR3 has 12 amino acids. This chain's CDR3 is CASRGQLYGYTF. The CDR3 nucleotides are TGTGCCAGCCGGGGACAGCTCTATGGCTACACCTTC.

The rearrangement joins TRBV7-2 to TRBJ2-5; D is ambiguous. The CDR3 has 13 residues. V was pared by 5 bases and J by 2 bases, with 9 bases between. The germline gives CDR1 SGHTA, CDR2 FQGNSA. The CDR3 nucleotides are TGTGCCAGCAGCAACCGGGTTCAAGAGACCCAGTACTTC. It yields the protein CASSNRVQETQYF.

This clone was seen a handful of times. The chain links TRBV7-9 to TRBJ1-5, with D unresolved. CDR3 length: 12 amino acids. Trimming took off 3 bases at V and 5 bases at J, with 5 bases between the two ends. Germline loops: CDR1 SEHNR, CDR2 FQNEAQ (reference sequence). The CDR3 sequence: CASSFSDQPQHF. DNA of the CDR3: TGTGCCAGCAGCTTTTCGGATCAGCCCCAGCATTTT.

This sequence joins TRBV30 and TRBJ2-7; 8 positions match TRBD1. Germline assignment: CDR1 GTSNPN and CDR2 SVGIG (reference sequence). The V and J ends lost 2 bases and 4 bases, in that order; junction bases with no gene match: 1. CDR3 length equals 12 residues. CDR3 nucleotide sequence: TGTGCCTGGAGTTGGACAGGGTACGAGCAGTACTTC. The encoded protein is CAWSWTGYEQYF.

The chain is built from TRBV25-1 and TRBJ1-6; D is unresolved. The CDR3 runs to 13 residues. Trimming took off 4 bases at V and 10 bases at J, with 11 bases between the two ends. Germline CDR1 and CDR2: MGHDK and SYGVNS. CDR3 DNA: TGTGCCAGCAGTGCCTCCATCCGATCACCCCTCCACTTT. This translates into CASSASIRSPLHF.

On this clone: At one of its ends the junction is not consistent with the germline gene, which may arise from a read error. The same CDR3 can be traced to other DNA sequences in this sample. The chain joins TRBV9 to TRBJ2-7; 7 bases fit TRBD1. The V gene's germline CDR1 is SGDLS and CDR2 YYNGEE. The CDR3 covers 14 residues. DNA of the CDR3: TGTGCTAGCAGCGAAACGGGACAGAATCACGAGCAGTACTTC. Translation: CASSETGQNHEQYF.

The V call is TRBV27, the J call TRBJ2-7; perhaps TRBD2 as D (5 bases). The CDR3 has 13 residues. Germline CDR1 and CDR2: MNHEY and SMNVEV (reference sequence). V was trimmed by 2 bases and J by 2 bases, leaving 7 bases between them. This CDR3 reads CASSLRGTYEQYF. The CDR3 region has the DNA TGTGCCAGCAGTTTACGGGGTACCTACGAGCAGTACTTC.

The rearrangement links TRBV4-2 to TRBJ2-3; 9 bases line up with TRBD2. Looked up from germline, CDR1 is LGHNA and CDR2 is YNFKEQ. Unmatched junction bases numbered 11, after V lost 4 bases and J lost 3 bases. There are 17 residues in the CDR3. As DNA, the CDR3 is TGTGCCAGCAGCCCCCTCGCCAGCGGGGGGCGAACAGATACGCAGTATTTT. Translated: CASSPLASGGRTDTQYF.

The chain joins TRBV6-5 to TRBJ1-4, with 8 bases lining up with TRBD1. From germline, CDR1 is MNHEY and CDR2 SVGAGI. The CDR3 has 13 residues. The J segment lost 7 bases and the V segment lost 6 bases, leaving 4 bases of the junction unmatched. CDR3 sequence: CASRQGGGEKLFF. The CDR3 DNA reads TGTGCCAGCAGACAGGGGGGGGGTGAAAAACTGTTTTTT.

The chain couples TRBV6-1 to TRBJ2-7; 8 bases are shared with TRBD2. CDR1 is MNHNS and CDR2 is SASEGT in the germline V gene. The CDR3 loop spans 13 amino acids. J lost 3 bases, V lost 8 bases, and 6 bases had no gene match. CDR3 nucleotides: TGTGCCAGCGGGATAGCGGGGCTCTACGAGCAGTACTTC. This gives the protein CASGIAGLYEQYF.

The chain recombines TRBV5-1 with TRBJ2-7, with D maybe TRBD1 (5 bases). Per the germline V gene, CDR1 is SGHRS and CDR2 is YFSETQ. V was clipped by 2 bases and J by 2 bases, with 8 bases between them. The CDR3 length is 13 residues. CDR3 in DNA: TGCGCCAGCAGCTTTGCAGGGACCTACGAGCAGTACTTC. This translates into CASSFAGTYEQYF. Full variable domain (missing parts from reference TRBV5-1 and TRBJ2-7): KAGVTQTPRYLIKTRGQQVTLSCSPISGHRSVSWYQQTPGQGLQFLFEYFSETQRNKGNFPGRFSGRQFSNSRSEMNVSTLELGDSALYLCASSFAGTYEQYFGPGTRLTVT.

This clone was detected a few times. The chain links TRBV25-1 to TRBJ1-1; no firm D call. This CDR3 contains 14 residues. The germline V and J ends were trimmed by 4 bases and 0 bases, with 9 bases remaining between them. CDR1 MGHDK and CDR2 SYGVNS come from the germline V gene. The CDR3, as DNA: TGTGCCAGCAGTGCCCAGACAATGAACACTGAAGCTTTCTTT. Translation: CASSAQTMNTEAFF.

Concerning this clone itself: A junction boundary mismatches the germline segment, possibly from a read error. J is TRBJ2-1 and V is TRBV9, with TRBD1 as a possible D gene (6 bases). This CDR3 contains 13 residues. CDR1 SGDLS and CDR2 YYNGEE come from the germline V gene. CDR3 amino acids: CASSKQQGSEQFF. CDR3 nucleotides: TGTGCCAGCAGCAAACAACAGGGTAGTGAGCAATTCTTC.

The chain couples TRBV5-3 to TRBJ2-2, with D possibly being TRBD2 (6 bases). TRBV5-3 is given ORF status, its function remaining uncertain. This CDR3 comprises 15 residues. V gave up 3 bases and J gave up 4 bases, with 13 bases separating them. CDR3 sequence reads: CARSSPAGCTGELFF. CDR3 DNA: TGTGCCAGAAGCTCCCCGGCGGGGTGCACCGGGGAGCTGTTTTTT.

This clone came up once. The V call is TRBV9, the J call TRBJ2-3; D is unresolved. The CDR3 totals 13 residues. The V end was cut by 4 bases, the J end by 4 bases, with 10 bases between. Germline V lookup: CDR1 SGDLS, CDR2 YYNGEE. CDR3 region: CASSPLRPDTQYF. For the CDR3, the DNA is TGTGCCAGCAGCCCCCTCCGCCCAGATACGCAGTATTTT.

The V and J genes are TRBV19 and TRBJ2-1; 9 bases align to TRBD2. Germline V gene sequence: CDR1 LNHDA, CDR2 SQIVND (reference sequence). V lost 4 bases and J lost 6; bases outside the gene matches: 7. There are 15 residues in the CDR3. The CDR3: CASSTVSGRFNEQFF. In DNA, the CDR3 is TGTGCCAGTAGTACGGTGAGCGGGAGGTTCAATGAGCAGTTCTTC.

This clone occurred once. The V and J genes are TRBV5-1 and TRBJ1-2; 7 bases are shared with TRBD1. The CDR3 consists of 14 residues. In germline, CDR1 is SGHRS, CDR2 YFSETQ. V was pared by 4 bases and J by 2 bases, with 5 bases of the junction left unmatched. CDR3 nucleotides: TGCGCCAGCAGCCTAGGGACAGCCAACTATGGCTACACCTTC. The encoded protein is CASSLGTANYGYTF.

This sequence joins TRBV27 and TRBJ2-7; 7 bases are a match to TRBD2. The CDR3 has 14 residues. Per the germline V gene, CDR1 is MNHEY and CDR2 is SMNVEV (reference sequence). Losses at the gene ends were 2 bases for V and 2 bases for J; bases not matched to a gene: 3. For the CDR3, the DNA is TGTGCCAGCAGTTTACAGCGGGGTCCCTACGAGCAGTACTTC. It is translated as CASSLQRGPYEQYF.

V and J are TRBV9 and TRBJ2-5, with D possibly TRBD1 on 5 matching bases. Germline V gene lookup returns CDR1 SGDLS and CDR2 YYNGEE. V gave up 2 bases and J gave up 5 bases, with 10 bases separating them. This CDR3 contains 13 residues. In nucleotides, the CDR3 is TGTGCCAGCAGCGTCCAGGGTACCGAGACCCAGTACTTC. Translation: CASSVQGTETQYF.

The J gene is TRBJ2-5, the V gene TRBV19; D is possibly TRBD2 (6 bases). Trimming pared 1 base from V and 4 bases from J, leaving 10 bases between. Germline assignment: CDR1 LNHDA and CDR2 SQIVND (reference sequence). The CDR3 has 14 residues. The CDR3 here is CASSIAGVTETQYF. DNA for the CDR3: TGTGCCAGTAGTATAGCGGGAGTGACAGAGACCCAGTACTTC.

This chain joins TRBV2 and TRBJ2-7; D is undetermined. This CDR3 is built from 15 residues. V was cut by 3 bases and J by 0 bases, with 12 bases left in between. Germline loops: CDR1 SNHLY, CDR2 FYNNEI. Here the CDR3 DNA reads TGTGCCAGCAGTGACTTCCTGCGAAGCTCCTACGAGCAGTACTTC. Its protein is CASSDFLRSSYEQYF.

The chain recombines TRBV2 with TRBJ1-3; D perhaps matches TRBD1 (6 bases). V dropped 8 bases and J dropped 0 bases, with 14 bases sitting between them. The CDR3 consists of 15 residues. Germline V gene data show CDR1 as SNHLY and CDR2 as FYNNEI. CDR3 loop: CASRVQGSSGNTIYF. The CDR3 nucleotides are TGTGCCAGCCGAGTACAGGGAAGCTCTGGAAACACCATATATTTT.

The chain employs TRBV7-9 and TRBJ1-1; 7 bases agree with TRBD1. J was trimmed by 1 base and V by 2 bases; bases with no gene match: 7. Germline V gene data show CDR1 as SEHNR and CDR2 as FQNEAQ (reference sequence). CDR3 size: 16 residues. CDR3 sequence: CASSLFTGARNTEAFF. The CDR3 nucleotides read TGTGCCAGCAGCTTATTCACAGGGGCCAGGAACACTGAAGCTTTCTTT.

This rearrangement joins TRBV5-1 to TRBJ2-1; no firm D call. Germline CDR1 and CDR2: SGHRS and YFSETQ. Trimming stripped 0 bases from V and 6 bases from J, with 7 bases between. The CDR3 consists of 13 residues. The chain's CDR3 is CASSLVLGNEQFF. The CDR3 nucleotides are TGCGCCAGCAGCTTGGTTTTGGGCAATGAGCAGTTCTTC.

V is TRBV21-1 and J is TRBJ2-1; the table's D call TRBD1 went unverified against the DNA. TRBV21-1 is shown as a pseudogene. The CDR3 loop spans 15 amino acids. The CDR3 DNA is TGTGCCAGCAGCACTGAAGGCAGGGGACGGAATGAGCAGTTCTTC. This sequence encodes CASSTEGRGRNEQFF.

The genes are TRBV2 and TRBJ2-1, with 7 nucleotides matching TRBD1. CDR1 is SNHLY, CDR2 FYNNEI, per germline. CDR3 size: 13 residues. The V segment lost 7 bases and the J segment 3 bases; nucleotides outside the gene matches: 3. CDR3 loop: CASTSGGYNEQFF. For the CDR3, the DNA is TGTGCCAGCACATCAGGGGGCTACAATGAGCAGTTCTTC.

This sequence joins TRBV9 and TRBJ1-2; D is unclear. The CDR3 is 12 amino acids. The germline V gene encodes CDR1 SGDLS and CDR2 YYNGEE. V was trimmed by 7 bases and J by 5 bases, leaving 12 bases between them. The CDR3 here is CASRASRYGYTF. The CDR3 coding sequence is TGTGCCAGCCGGGCCTCAAGATATGGCTACACCTTC.

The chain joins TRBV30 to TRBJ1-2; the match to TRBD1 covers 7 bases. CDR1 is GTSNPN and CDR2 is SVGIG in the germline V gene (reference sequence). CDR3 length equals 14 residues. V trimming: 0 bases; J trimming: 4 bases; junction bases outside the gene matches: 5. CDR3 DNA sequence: TGTGCCTGGAGTGTTCTACAGGGGACCTATGGCTACACCTTC. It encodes CAWSVLQGTYGYTF.